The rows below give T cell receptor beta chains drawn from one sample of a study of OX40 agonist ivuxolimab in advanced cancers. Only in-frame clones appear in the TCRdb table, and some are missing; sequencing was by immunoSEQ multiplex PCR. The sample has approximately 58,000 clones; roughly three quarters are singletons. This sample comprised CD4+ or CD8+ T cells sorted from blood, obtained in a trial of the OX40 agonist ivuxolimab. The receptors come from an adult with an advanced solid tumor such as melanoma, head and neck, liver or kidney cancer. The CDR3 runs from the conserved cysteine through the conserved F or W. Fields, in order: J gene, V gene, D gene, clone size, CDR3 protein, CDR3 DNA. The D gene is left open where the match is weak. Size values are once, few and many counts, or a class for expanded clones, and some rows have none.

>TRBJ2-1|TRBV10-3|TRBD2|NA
CAISIGTRGDNEQFF
TGTGCCATCAGCATCGGGACTAGGGGGGACAATGAGCAGTTCTTC
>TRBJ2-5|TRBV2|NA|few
CASSEGPNQETQYF
TGTGCCAGCAGTGAAGGGCCCAATCAAGAGACCCAGTACTTC
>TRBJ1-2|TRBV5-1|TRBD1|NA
CASSPDTDRGYGYGYTF
TGCGCCAGCAGCCCAGACACCGACAGGGGGTATGGCTATGGCTACACCTTC
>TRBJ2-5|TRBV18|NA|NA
CASSRQEKETQYF
TGTGCCAGCTCAAGACAGGAGAAAGAGACCCAGTACTTC
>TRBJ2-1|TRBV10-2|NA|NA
CASSETEHEQFF
TGCGCCAGCAGCGAAACAGAGCATGAGCAGTTCTTC
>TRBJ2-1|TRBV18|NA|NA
CASSPPSASSYNEQFF
TGTGCCAGCTCACCACCAAGCGCTAGCTCCTACAATGAGCAGTTCTTC
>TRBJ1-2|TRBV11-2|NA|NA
CASSPLGPRDGYTF
TGTGCCAGCAGCCCCCTTGGCCCCCGGGATGGCTACACCTTC
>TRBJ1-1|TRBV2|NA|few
CASSPTLAKTEAFF
TGTGCCAGCAGCCCAACCTTAGCGAAAACTGAAGCTTTCTTT
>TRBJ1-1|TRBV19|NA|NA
CASSLFASNTEAFF
TGTGCCAGTAGCCTATTCGCATCGAACACTGAAGCTTTCTTT
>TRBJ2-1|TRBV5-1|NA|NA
CASSLEPGSNEQFF
TGCGCCAGCAGCTTGGAGCCGGGGAGCAATGAGCAGTTCTTC
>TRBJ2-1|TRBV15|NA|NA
CATSRDSPLDNEQFF
TGTGCCACCAGCAGAGATTCCCCCCTTGACAATGAGCAGTTCTTC
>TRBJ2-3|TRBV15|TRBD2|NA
CATSRDPLAVSTDTQYF
TGTGCCACCAGCAGAGATCCGCTAGCGGTCAGCACAGATACGCAGTATTTT
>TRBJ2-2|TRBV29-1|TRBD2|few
CSVGGLAGGYTGELFF
TGCAGCGTTGGAGGACTAGCGGGAGGCTACACCGGGGAGCTGTTTTTT
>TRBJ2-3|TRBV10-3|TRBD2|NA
CAIRSSGNSDTQYF
TGTGCCATCAGGAGCAGCGGGAACTCAGATACGCAGTATTTT
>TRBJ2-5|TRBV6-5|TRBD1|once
CASSLGQGNLETQYF
TGTGCCAGCAGCCTCGGACAGGGTAATTTAGAGACCCAGTACTTC
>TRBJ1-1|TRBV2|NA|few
CASSEAEGSGAFF
TGTGCCAGCAGTGAAGCTGAGGGGTCTGGAGCTTTCTTT
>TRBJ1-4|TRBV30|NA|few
CAWSGRATNEKLFF
TGTGCCTGGAGTGGGAGAGCAACTAATGAAAAACTGTTTTTT
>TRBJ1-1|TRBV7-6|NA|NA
CASSLVVLGRPNTEAFF
TGTGCCAGCAGCTTAGTGGTATTAGGGAGGCCGAACACTGAAGCTTTCTTT
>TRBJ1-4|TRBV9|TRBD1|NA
CASSVGQGANEKLFF
TGTGCCAGCAGCGTCGGACAGGGGGCTAATGAAAAACTGTTTTTT
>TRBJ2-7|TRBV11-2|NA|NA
CASSLERGISYEQYF
TGTGCCAGCAGCTTAGAGAGGGGTATCTCCTACGAGCAGTACTTC
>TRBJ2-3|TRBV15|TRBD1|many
CATSRGTGRPTDTQYF
TGTGCCACCAGCAGAGGGACAGGGCGTCCGACAGATACGCAGTATTTT
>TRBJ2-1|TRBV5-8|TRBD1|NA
CASSFAGQGIAEQFF
TGTGCCAGCAGCTTCGCGGGACAGGGAATTGCTGAGCAGTTCTTC
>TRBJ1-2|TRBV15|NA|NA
CATSRGQGNYGYTF
TGTGCCACCAGCAGAGGGCAAGGGAACTATGGCTACACCTTC
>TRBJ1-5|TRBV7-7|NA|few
CASSPSPDQPQHF
TGTGCTAGCAGCCCCAGCCCCGATCAGCCCCAGCATTTT
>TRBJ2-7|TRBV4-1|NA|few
CASSQDPRWRPAYEQYF
TGCGCCAGCAGCCAAGATCCTAGGTGGCGTCCGGCCTACGAGCAGTACTTC
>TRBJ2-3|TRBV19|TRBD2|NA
CASSNWAGGVISTDTQYF
TGTGCCAGTAGTAATTGGGCGGGGGGAGTTATAAGCACAGATACGCAGTATTTT
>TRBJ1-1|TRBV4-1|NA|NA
CASSHVRENTEAFF
TGCGCCAGCAGCCACGTGAGGGAGAACACTGAAGCTTTCTTT
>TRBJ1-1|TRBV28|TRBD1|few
CASIMGDRRNTEAFF
TGTGCCAGCATCATGGGGGACAGGAGGAACACTGAAGCTTTCTTT
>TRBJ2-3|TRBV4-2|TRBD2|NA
CASSQVGLAESTDTQYF
TGTGCCAGCAGCCAAGTAGGACTAGCGGAGAGCACAGATACGCAGTATTTT
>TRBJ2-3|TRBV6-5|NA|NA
CASRRDAGGPDTQYF
TGTGCCAGCAGAAGGGACGCTGGGGGTCCAGATACGCAGTATTTT
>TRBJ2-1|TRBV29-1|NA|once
CSVRRTDLNNEQFF
TGCAGCGTCCGACGGACGGATCTTAACAATGAGCAGTTCTTC
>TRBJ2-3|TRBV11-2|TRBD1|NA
CASSHNQGADTQYF
TGTGCCAGCAGCCACAACCAGGGGGCAGATACGCAGTATTTT
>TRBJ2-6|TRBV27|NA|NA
CASSSLASGANVLTF
TGTGCCAGCAGTTCTCTGGCCTCTGGGGCCAACGTCCTGACTTTC
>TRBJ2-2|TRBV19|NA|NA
CASSISINTGELFF
TGTGCCAGTAGTATTTCAATAAACACCGGGGAGCTGTTTTTT
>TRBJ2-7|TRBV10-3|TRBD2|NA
CAISELGGRIVEQYF
TGTGCCATCAGTGAGTTGGGCGGGAGGATCGTCGAGCAGTACTTC
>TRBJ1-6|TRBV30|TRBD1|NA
CAWQQGANNSPLHF
TGTGCCTGGCAACAGGGGGCCAATAATTCACCCCTCCACTTT
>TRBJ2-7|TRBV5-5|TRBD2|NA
CAGPSGRAYLGYEQYF
TGTGCCGGACCTAGCGGGAGGGCCTATTTGGGCTACGAGCAGTACTTC
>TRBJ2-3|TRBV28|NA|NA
CASTTMGHSGSTDTQYF
TGTGCCAGCACCACTATGGGGCATAGTGGCAGCACAGATACGCAGTATTTT
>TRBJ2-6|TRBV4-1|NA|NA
CASSQGMGANVLTF
TGCGCCAGCAGCCAAGGGATGGGGGCCAACGTCCTGACTTTC
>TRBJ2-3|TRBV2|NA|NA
CASSEVAGTQYF
TGTGCCAGCAGTGAAGTGGCGGGAACGCAGTATTTT
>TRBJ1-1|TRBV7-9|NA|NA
CASSSDRNTEAFF
TGTGCCAGCAGCTCGGACAGGAACACTGAAGCTTTCTTT
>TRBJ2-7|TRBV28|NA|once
CASSLPAGTYEQYF
TGTGCCAGCAGTTTACCGGCTGGAACTTACGAGCAGTACTTC